This entry is about one T cell receptor (beta chain). The sample originates from a study of cytomegalovirus exposure and HLA in healthy donors. Use of 60 Vbeta and 13 Jbeta primers characterized the PCR. Libraries were prepared by immunoSEQ multiplex PCR; TCRdb keeps only in-frame clonotypes and omits some of them. The table lists about 150,000 clones, around 80% of them singletons. The specimen was PBMCs. This TCR was sampled from a woman aged 45-60 years in good health and CMV-seropositive.

CDR3 bases: TGTGCCAGCAGCCTCGACAGGGGAGGGACCTATGGCTACACCTTC. Encoded protein: CASSLDRGGTYGYTF. The chain couples TRBV11-2 to TRBJ1-2; 8 nucleotides agree with TRBD1. The CDR3 is 15 residues long. Germline V gives CDR1 SGHAT, CDR2 FQNNGV. The V and J ends lost 5 bases and 4 bases, in that order; junction bases with no gene match: 9.